The 3 T cell receptor beta chains below were found in one sample sequenced in a study of T cell responses to AZD1222 COVID-19 vaccine. Only in-frame clones appear in the TCRdb table, and some are missing; sequencing was by immunoSEQ multiplex PCR. There are over 150,000 clones in the sample; roughly 90% occur only once, and approximately 17% lies in the top ten. The sequencing here drew on peripheral blood, taken on day 0 of AZD1222 vaccination. The receptors were gathered from an adult in good health.

This chain uses TRBV6-1 with TRBJ1-5, with TRBD1 as a possible D gene (6 bases). The CDR3 is 15 amino acids. The V gene lost 4 bases and the J gene lost 1 base, with 11 bases spanning the gap. CDR1 and CDR2 from the germline V gene are MNHNS and SASEGT. The CDR3 reads CASSGGRGSNQPQHF. The CDR3 DNA is TGTGCCAGCAGTGGGGGCAGGGGAAGCAATCAGCCCCAGCATTTT.

A remark on this clone: In the same sample, other DNA sequences code for this CDR3. J is TRBJ1-1 and V is TRBV7-3, with unresolved D. The CDR3 is 14 residues long. Per germline, CDR1 SGHTA and CDR2 FQGTGA. With 2 bases removed from V and 1 base from J, the gap between germline ends came to 8 bases. In nucleotides, the CDR3 is TGTGCCAGCAGCTTAGAAGGCAGGAACACTGAAGCTTTCTTT. It yields the protein CASSLEGRNTEAFF.

V gene TRBV9 combines with J gene TRBJ2-7, with D possibly being TRBD1 or TRBD2 (6 bases each). Trimming left V 3 bases short and J 3 bases short, with 16 bases between. The CDR3 length is 15 residues. From germline, CDR1 is SGDLS and CDR2 YYNGEE. DNA for the CDR3: TGTGCCAGCAGCGCCCACGGGGGCTCCATCTACGAGCAGTACTTC. Its translation: CASSAHGGSIYEQYF.